This T cell receptor beta chain was recovered during a study of blood T cell repertoires in COVID-19. The CDR3 runs to 13 residues. Per germline, CDR1 MNHEY and CDR2 SVGAGI. The V and J ends lost 6 bases and 5 bases, in that order; junction bases with no gene match: 3. Per the authors' pipeline: Quantification of nucleated cells was approximated via reference gene primer amplification. TCRdb keeps only in-frame clones here, not all; method: immunoSEQ multiplex PCR. The V and J calls and clone size were taken over from that table, and D and trimming were inferred from the DNA. The sample includes 160,000 or so clones, approximately 81% of them seen just once. In terms of age and location, participants ranged from roughly 18 to 90 years and lived in under 30 US areas. Participants were placed into cohorts based on the clinical history they reported. Each recovered donor of Cohort 3 presented with two negative PCRs, clearance, or symptom resolution.

The rearrangement uses TRBV6-5 and TRBJ2-5; 10 bases agree with TRBD2. The sequence was obtained from a man aged 60 to 69 who had recovered from COVID-19. Source material: PBMCs or T cells enriched from blood (not recorded which). The CDR3, as DNA: TGTGCCAGCAGCCCACTAGCGGGGGAGACCCAGTACTTC. Amino acid sequence: CASSPLAGETQYF.